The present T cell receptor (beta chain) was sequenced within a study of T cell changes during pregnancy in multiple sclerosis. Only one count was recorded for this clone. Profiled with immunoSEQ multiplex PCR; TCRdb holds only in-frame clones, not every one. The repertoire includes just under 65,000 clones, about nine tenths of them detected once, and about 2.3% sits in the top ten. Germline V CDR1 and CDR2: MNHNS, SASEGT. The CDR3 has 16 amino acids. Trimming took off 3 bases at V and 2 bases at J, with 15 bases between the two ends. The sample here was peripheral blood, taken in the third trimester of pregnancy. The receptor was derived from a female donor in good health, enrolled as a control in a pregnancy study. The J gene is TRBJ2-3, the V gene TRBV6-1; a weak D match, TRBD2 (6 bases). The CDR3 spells CASSDRDSINTDTQYF. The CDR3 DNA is TGTGCCAGCAGTGACCGGGACTCAATTAACACAGATACGCAGTATTTT.